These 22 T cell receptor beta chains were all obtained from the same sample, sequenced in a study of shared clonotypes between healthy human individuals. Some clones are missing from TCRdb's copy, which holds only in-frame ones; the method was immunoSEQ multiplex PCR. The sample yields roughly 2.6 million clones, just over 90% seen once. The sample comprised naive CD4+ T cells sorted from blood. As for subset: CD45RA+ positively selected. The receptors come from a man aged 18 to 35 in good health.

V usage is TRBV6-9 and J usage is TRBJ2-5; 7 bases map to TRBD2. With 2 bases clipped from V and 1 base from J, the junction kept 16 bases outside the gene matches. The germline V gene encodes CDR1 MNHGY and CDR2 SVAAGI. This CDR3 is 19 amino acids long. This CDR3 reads CASSYNRAGPGGCQETQYF. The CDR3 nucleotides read TGTGCCAGCAGTTATAATAGGGCAGGCCCGGGGGGTTGCCAAGAGACCCAGTACTTC.

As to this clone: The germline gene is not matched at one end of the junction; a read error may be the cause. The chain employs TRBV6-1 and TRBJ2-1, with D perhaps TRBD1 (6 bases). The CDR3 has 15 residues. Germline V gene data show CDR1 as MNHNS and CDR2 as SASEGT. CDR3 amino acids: CASREDRSLRGEQFF. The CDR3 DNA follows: TGTGCCAGCAGAGAAGATCGGTCCCTCAGGGGTGAGCAGTTCTTC.

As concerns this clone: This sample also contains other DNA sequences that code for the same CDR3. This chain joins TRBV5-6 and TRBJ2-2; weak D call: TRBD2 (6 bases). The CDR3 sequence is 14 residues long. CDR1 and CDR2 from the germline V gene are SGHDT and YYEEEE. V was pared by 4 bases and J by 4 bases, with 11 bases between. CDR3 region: CASSLQGGTGELFF. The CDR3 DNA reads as TGTGCCAGCAGCCTTCAGGGAGGCACCGGGGAGCTGTTTTTT.

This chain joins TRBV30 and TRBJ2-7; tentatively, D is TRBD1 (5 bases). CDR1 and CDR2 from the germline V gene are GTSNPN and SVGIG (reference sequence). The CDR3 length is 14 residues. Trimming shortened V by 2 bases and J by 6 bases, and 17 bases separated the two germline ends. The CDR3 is CAWSRPPGLGEQYF. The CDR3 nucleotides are TGTGCCTGGAGTAGGCCTCCAGGGTTGGGCGAGCAGTACTTC.

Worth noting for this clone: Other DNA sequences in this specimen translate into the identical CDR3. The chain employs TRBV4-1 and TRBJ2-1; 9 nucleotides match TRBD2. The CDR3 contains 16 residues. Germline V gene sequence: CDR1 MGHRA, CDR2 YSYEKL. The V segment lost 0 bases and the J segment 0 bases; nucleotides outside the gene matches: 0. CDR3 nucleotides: TGCGCCAGCAGCCAAGATAGCGGGAGCTCCTACAATGAGCAGTTCTTC. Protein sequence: CASSQDSGSSYNEQFF.

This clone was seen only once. CDR3 nucleotide sequence: TGTGCCAGTAGTATAGGATTAAGAGGGGGGGCTCGGTACAATGAGCAGTTCTTC. Translating gives CASSIGLRGGARYNEQFF. The chain uses TRBV19 and TRBJ2-1, with D tentatively TRBD2 (7 bases). The germline gives CDR1 LNHDA, CDR2 SQIVND (reference sequence). Trimming removed 1 base from V and 4 bases from J, with 20 bases in between. This CDR3 region has 18 residues.

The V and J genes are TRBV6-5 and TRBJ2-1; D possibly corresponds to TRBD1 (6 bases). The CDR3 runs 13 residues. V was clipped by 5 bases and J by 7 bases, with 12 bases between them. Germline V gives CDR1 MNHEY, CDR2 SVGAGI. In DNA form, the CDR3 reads TGTGCCAGCAGTCGGGACACCCTTAATGAGCAGTTCTTC. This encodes CASSRDTLNEQFF.

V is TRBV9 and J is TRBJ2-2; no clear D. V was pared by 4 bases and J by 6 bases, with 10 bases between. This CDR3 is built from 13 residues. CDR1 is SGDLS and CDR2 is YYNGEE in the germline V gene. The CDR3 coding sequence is TGTGCCAGCAGCTCCCACAGCCCCGGGGAGCTGTTTTTT. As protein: CASSSHSPGELFF.

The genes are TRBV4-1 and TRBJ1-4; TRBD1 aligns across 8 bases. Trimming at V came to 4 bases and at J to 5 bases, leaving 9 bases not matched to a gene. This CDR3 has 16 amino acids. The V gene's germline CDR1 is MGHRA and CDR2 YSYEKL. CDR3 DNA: TGCGCCAGCAGCCCAGATGGGACAGGCGGGAATGAAAAACTGTTTTTT. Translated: CASSPDGTGGNEKLFF.

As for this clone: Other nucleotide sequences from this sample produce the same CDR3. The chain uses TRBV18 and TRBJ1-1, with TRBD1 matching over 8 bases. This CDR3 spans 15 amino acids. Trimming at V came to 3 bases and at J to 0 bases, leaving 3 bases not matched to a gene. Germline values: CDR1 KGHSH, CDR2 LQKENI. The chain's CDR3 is CASSPGTGMNTEAFF. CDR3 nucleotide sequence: TGTGCCAGCTCACCCGGGACAGGCATGAACACTGAAGCTTTCTTT.

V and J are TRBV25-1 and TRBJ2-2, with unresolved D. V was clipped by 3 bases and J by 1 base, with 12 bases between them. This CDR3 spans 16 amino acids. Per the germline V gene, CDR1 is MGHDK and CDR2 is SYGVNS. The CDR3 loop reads CASSDRRTGNTGELFF. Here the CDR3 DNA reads TGTGCCAGCAGTGACCGAAGGACGGGGAACACCGGGGAGCTGTTTTTT.

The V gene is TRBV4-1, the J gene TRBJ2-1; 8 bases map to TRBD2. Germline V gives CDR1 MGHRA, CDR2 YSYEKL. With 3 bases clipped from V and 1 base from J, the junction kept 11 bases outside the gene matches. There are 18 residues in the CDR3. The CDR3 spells CASSHLGMASGSYNEQFF. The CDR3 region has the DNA TGCGCCAGCAGCCACCTAGGGATGGCTAGCGGGTCCTACAATGAGCAGTTCTTC.

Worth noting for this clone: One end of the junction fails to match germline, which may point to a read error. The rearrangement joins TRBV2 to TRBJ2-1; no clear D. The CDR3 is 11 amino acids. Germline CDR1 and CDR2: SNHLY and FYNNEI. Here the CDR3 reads CASSEGGGRIF. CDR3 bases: TGTGCCAGCAGTGAAGGTGGTGGACGGATCTTC.

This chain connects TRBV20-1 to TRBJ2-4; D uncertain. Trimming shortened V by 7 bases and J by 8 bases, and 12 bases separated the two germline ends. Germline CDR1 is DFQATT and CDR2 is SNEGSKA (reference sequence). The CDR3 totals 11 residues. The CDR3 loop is CSVVLMDIQYF. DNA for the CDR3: TGCAGTGTCGTTTTGATGGACATTCAGTACTTC.

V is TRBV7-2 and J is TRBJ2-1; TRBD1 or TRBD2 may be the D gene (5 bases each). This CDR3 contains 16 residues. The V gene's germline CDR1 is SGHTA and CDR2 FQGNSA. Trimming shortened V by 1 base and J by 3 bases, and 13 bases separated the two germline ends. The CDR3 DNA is TGTGCCAGCAGCTTAGAGTTCTGGGGGTTCTACAATGAGCAGTTCTTC. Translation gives CASSLEFWGFYNEQFF. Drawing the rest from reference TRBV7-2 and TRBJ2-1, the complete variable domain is GAGVSQSPSNKVTEKGKDVELRCDPISGHTALYWYRQSLGQGLEFLIYFQGNSAPDKSGLPSDRFSAERTGGSVSTLTIQRTQQEDSAVYLCASSLEFWGFYNEQFFGPGTRLTVL.

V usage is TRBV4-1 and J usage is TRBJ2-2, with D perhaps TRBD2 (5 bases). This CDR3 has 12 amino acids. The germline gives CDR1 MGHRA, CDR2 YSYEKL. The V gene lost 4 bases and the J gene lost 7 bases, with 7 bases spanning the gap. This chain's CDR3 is CASSPRGGELFF. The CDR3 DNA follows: TGCGCCAGCAGCCCTCGGGGCGGGGAGCTGTTTTTT.

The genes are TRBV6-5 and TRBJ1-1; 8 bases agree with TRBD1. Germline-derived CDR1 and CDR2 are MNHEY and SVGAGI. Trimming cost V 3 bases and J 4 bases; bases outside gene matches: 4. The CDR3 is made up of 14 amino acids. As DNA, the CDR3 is TGTGCCAGCAGTTATGGGCAGGGGGCCACTGAAGCTTTCTTT. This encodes CASSYGQGATEAFF.

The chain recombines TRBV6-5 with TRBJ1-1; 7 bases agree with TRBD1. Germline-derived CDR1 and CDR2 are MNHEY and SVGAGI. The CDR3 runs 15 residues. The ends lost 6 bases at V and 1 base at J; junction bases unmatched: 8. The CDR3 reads CASRPGQLKNTEAFF. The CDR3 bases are TGTGCCAGCAGGCCGGGACAGTTGAAGAACACTGAAGCTTTCTTT.

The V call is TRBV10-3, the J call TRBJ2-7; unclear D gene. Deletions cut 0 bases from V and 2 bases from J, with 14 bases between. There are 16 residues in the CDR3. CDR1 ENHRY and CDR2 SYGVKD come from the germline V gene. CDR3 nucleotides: TGTGCCATCAGTGAGTCTGCAGGACCAGGAGCCTACGAGCAGTACTTC. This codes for CAISESAGPGAYEQYF.

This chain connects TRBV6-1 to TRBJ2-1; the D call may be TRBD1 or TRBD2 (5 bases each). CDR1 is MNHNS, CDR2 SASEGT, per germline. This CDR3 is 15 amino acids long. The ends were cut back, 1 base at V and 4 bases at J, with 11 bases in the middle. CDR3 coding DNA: TGTGCCAGCAGTGAAGAAACGGGACCGTACAATGAGCAGTTCTTC. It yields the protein CASSEETGPYNEQFF.

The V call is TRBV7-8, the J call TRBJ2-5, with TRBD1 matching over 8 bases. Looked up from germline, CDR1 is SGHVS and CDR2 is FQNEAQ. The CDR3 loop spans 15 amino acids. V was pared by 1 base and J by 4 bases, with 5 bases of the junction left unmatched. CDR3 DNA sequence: TGTGCCAGCAGCTTAGAGGCAGGGGGCTTAGAGACCCAGTACTTC. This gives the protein CASSLEAGGLETQYF.

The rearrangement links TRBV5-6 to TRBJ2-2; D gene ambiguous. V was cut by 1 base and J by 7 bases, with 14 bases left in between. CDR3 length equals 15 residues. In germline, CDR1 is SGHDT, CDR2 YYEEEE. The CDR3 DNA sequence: TGTGCCAGCAGCTTGCCGGCGGTGTGGGGCGGGGAGCTGTTTTTT. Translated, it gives CASSLPAVWGGELFF.